The clone carrying this T cell receptor (beta chain) was detected only a few times. The data originate from a study of cytomegalovirus exposure and HLA in healthy donors. Produced via immunoSEQ multiplex PCR; TCRdb's table is partial and in-frame only. The sample includes around 49,000 clones, roughly 92% of them seen just once. The clonotype originates from a man younger than 35 in good health and CMV-seronegative. Sequencing used PBMCs.

This CDR3 reads CASSSHHSGRWYEQYF. The CDR3 region has the DNA TGTGCCAGCAGTTCTCACCATAGCGGGAGGTGGTACGAGCAGTACTTC. The chain has TRBV28 and TRBJ2-7; 10 nucleotides agree with TRBD2. V lost 4 bases to trimming and J lost 4 bases; unmatched junction nucleotides: 10. This CDR3 has 16 amino acids. Germline V CDR1 and CDR2: MDHEN, SYDVKM.